The text below deals with one T cell receptor beta chain. The target antigen is unknown. Coverage ceases 3 residues before the CDR3 finishes, and the germline J gene fills in the end. The entry originates in a study of T cells in women clearing cervical HPV infection. Across the study: No precancer developed; the control's incident HPV16 infection cleared within 12 months. General study points: CIN3+ cases had significantly higher TCR repertoire richness than controls, but evenness did not differ. Each sample's T-cell count was unknown, possibly confounding richness.

Germline assignment: CDR1 GTSNPN and CDR2 SVGIG (reference sequence). V lost 2 bases and J lost 6, with 17 bases in between. This CDR3 has 15 residues. Genomic DNA, averaging approximately 1,200 ng per sample, yielded TCR beta CDR3 via immunoSEQ. Assay used: immunoSEQ multiplex PCR; TCRdb lists only in-frame clones, some missing. The table gives 30,000 to 45,000 clones; the top ten clones make up 6% to 6.5% of it. This receptor was obtained from a woman aged 18 to 75 with a cervical HPV16 infection that either progressed to CIN3+ or cleared (not recorded which). The chain recombines TRBV30 with TRBJ1-5, with D tentatively TRBD1 (5 bases). What was sequenced was blood buffy coat. CDR3 in amino acids: CAWSTRGAIRQPQHF. The DNA read from the CDR3 is TGTGCCTGGAGTACCCGCGGGGCGATACGTCAGCCC.